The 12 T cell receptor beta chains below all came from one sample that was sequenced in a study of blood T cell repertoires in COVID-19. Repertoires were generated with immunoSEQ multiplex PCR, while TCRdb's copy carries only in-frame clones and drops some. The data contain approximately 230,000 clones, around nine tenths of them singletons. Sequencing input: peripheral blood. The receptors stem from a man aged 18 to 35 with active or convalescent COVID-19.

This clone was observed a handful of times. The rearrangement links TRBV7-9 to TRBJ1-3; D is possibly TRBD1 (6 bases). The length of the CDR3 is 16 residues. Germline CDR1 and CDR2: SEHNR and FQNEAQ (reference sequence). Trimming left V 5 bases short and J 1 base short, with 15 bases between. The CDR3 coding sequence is TGTGCCAGCAGCACACGACAGGACGAATCTGGAAACACCATATATTTT. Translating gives CASSTRQDESGNTIYF.

The CDR3 DNA is TGTGCCAGCAGCGCGCGGGGGCCCCAAGAGACCCAGTACTTC. Translating it yields CASSARGPQETQYF. V and J are TRBV11-2 and TRBJ2-5; D may be TRBD2 (7 bases). V was shortened by 5 bases and J by 1 base, with 11 bases between the two germline ends. The CDR3 contains 14 residues. Germline values: CDR1 SGHAT, CDR2 FQNNGV.

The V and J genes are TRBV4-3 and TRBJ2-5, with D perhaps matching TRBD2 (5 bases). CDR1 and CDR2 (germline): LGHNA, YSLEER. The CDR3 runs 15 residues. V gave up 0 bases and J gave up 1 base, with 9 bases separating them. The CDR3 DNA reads TGCGCCAGCAGCCAAGATTCGGGATCCCAAGAGACCCAGTACTTC. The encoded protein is CASSQDSGSQETQYF.

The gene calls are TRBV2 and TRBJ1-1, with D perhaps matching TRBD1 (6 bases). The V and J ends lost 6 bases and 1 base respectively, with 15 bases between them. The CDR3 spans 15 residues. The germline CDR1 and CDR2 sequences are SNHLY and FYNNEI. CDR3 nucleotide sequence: TGTGCCAGCAGCTCACAGGGACCCCAGAACACTGAAGCTTTCTTT. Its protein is CASSSQGPQNTEAFF.

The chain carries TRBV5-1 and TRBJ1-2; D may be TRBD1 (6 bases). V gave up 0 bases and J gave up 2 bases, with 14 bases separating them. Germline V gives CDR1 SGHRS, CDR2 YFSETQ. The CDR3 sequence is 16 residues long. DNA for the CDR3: TGCGCCAGCAGCTTGGCCATTGCAGGGACAAACTATGGCTACACCTTC. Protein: CASSLAIAGTNYGYTF.

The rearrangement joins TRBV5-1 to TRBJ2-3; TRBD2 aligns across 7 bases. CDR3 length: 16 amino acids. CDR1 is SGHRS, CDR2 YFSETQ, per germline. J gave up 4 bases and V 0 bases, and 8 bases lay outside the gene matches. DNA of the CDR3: TGCGCCAGCAGCTTGGTCCTCGGTAGCGGGCCAGATACGCAGTATTTT. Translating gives CASSLVLGSGPDTQYF.

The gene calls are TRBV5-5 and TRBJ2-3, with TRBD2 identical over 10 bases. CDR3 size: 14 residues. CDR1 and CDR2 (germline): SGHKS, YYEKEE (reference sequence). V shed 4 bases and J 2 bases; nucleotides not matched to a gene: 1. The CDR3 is CASSGLAATDTQYF. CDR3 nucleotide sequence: TGTGCCAGCAGCGGACTAGCGGCCACAGATACGCAGTATTTT.

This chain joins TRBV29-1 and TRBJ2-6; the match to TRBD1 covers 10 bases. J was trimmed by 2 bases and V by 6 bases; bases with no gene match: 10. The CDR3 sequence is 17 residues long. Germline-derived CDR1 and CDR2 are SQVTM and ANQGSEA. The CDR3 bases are TGCAGCGTCAGGGGGACAGGGGAGTCTACTGGGGCCAACGTCCTGACTTTC. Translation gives CSVRGTGESTGANVLTF.

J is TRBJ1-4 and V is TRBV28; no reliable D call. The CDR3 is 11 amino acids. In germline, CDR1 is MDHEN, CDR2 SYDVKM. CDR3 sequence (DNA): TGTGCGACTGCTCCCGGAGAAAAACTGTTTTTT. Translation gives CATAPGEKLFF.

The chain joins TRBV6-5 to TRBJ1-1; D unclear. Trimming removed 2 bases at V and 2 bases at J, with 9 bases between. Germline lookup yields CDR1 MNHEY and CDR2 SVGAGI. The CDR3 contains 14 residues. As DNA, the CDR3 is TGTGCCAGCAGTTACGCTAGTTTAAACACTGAAGCTTTCTTT. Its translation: CASSYASLNTEAFF.

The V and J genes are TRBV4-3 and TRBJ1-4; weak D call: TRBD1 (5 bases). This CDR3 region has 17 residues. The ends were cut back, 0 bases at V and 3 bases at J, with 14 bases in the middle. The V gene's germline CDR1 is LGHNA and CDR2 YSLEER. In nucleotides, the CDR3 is TGCGCCAGCAGCCAAGATCGGGGGGTCGGAGCTAATGAAAAACTGTTTTTT. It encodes CASSQDRGVGANEKLFF.

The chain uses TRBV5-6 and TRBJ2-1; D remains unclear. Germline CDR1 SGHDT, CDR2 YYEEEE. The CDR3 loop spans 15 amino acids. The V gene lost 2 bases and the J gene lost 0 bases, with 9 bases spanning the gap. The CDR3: CASSLYRSSYNEQFF. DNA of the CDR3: TGTGCCAGCAGCTTATATCGGAGCTCCTACAATGAGCAGTTCTTC.